This T cell receptor (beta chain) was obtained from a study of blood T cell repertoires in COVID-19. For the study at large: Donors in the United States, Italy and Spain gave samples during acute or convalescent COVID-19. In each case, the material was cDNA or gDNA derived from T cells, B-cell-depleted T cells, or PBMCs.

V was pared by 0 bases and J by 11 bases, with 13 bases between. This CDR3 has 14 amino acids. Looked up from germline, CDR1 is MGHRA and CDR2 is YSYEKL. Authors' analysis steps: Nucleated cell number was recorded as an estimate derived from reference gene primer amplification. Here immunoSEQ multiplex PCR was the method, and the copy in TCRdb shows in-frame clones only, minus some. That table gives V, J and clone size, and the DNA gave D and trimming. The table includes 150,000 to 200,000 clones, more than 65% detected once. Researchers sorted participants into cohorts using their self-reported clinical history.

The source material was PBMCs or T cells enriched from blood (not recorded which). The chain couples TRBV4-1 to TRBJ1-4; D gene uncertain. The sequence derives from a woman aged 50 to 60 with acute COVID-19. The CDR3 DNA follows: TGCGCCAGCAGCCAAGATCCCGAACGCGTGAAACTGTTTTTT. Amino acid sequence: CASSQDPERVKLFF.